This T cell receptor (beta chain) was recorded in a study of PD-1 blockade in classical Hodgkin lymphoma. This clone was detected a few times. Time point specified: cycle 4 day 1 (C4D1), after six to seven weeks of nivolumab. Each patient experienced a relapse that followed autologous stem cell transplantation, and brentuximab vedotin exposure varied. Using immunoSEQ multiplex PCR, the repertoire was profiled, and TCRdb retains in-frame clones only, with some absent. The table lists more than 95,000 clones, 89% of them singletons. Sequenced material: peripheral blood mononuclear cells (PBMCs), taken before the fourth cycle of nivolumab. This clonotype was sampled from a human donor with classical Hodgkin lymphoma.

CDR3 bases: TGTGCCAGCAGCTTACGGGAGAACTATGGCTACACCTTC. This sequence encodes CASSLRENYGYTF. The chain couples TRBV7-9 to TRBJ1-2, with D unclear. Germline values: CDR1 SEHNR, CDR2 FQNEAQ (reference sequence). Between the trimmed V and J ends, which lost 2 bases and 2 bases, there was a span of 6 bases. CDR3 length: 13 residues.